The clone carrying this T cell receptor beta chain turned up a few times. Its antigen is still unknown. The data are from a study of beta chain features in type 1 diabetes. For the study at large: Patients shared similar age, gender and cell yields with healthy donors.

The isolated RNA, all of it, was reverse transcribed, so expressed TCRB transcripts were what got sequenced. Libraries were prepared by immunoSEQ multiplex PCR; TCRdb keeps only in-frame clonotypes and omits some of them. Of around 340,000 clones in the sample, about a tenth are singletons; the top ten hold 0.9% to 1.1%. The CDR3 is 12 residues long. With 3 bases removed from V and 3 bases from J, the gap between germline ends came to 4 bases. Germline CDR1 reads WNHNN; CDR2 reads SYGVQD (reference sequence). Study-level results: Type 1 diabetes patients had moderately but significantly shorter TCRB CDR3s in all four CD4+ subsets. In these data, an HLA type influence on TCRB rearrangement remained unresolved.

Sequencing was carried out using central memory CD4+ T cells from blood. This TCR derives from a man aged 25-45 years with type 1 diabetes. V usage is TRBV10-1 and J usage is TRBJ2-3; D is unclear. CDR3 sequence reads: CASSEETDTQYF. The CDR3 DNA follows: TGCGCCAGCAGTGAAGAGACAGATACGCAGTATTTT.